This TCR beta chain appears in the sequencing data of a study of shared clonotypes between healthy human individuals. Trimming took off 3 bases at V and 6 bases at J, with 12 bases between the two ends. This CDR3 comprises 14 residues. Germline V gene lookup returns CDR1 LNHDA and CDR2 SQIVND (reference sequence). The table came from immunoSEQ multiplex PCR; TCRdb's copy has only in-frame clones and leaves some out. The table includes roughly 1.4 million clones, about 98.5% detected once. V and J are TRBV19 and TRBJ2-1; no definite D call. The origin of this receptor is a man aged 30 to 45 in good health. The sequenced sample consisted of naive CD4+ T cells sorted from blood. Subset reported: CD45RA+ positively selected. Here the CDR3 reads CASSMSRSSNEQFF. CDR3 DNA: TGTGCCAGTAGTATGTCTAGGTCCAGCAATGAGCAGTTCTTC. The variable domain in full, with the rest retrieved from reference TRBV19 and TRBJ2-1, is DGGITQSPKYLFRKEGQNVTLSCEQNLNHDAMYWYRQDPGQGLRLIYYSQIVNDFQKGDIAEGYSVSREKKESFPLTVTSAQKNPTAFYLCASSMSRSSNEQFFGPGTRLTVL.